A selection of T cell receptor beta chains follows, all from one sample in a study of blood T cells in healthy people across ages. TCRdb re-called the 5' RACE reads through MiXCR, storing one row per CDR3 protein. The sample lists hundreds of thousands of distinct CDR3 sequences, roughly a quarter occurring once. Sequenced: blood. All receptors come from a woman in her 70s in good health. Both conserved end residues are part of each CDR3. D genes are given only for firm matches. Part of the rows lack a size; the others show once, few, many or a class for expanded clones.

cdr3_aa cdr3_nt cdr3_length clone_size v_call d_call j_call
CASSLSGSGYNEQFF TGTGCCAGCAGCCTTAGCGGGAGTGGGTACAATGAGCAGTTCTTC 15 NA TRBV7-3 TRBD2 TRBJ2-1
CASSGTAGPAYQFF TGTGCCAGCTCAGGGACAGCGGGCCCCGCTTATCAGTTCTTC 14 NA TRBV18 NA TRBJ2-1
CASSPDGGRGRELFF TGTGCCAGCTCACCAGACGGAGGAAGGGGTCGGGAGCTGTTTTTT 15 once TRBV18 NA TRBJ2-2
CASSFSGSATQETQYF TGTGCCAGCAGCTTTAGCGGGAGTGCCACCCAAGAGACCCAGTACTTC 16 NA TRBV5-5 TRBD2 TRBJ2-5
CATSDRGAEQYF TGTGCCACCAGTGACAGGGGGGCCGAGCAGTACTTC 12 NA TRBV24-1 NA TRBJ2-7
CSVQQGNPDTQYF TGCAGCGTACAACAGGGGAACCCAGATACGCAGTATTTT 13 few TRBV29-1 TRBD1 TRBJ2-3
CASSHETERDAQYF TGTGCCAGCAGCCATGAGACAGAGAGAGATGCGCAGTATTTT 14 NA TRBV4-2 NA TRBJ2-3
CASSPRAGVDEQFF TGTGCCAGCAGCCCTAGGGCCGGGGTGGATGAGCAGTTCTTC 14 few TRBV6-5 NA TRBJ2-1
CASSHGSGRALGGANVLTF TGTGCCAGCAGCCACGGTAGCGGGAGGGCCCTTGGAGGGGCCAACGTCCTGACTTTC 19 NA TRBV3-1 TRBD2 TRBJ2-6
CSVERVRRETQYF TGCAGCGTTGAGAGGGTGCGGAGAGAGACCCAGTACTTC 13 NA TRBV29-1 NA TRBJ2-5
CASSHILSPETQYF TGTGCCAGCAGCCACATCCTAAGCCCAGAGACCCAGTACTTC 14 NA TRBV28 NA TRBJ2-5
CASSQDRTQYF TGTGCCAGCAGCCAAGATCGGACGCAGTATTTT 11 few TRBV14 NA TRBJ2-3
CSAPGQGRGNTIYF TGCAGTGCCCCAGGGCAGGGGAGAGGAAACACCATATATTTT 14 NA TRBV20-1 NA TRBJ1-3
CASSQTGTSGTAVRVSKNIQSF TGCGCCAGCAGCCAAACCGGGACTAGCGGGACTGCAGTCAGGGTTTCCAAAAACATTCAGTCCTTC 22 NA TRBV4-3 TRBD2 TRBJ2-4
CASSLGQGSLKLFF TGCGCCAGCAGCTTGGGACAGGGAAGCTTGAAACTGTTTTTT 14 NA TRBV5-1 TRBD1 TRBJ1-4
CASGASGRTWDEQFF TGTGCCAGCGGAGCTAGCGGGAGGACATGGGATGAGCAGTTCTTC 15 few TRBV6-6 TRBD2 TRBJ2-1
CASSLAGTGYQETQYF TGTGCCAGCAGTTTAGCTGGGACAGGCTACCAAGAGACCCAGTACTTC 16 NA TRBV12-3/TRBV12-4 TRBD1 TRBJ2-5
CAISGVATGELFF TGTGCCATCAGTGGGGTAGCAACCGGGGAGCTGTTTTTT 13 NA TRBV10-3 NA TRBJ2-2
CASSLSSGAETQYF TGTGCCAGCAGTTTATCTTCGGGAGCAGAGACCCAGTACTTC 14 few TRBV27 NA TRBJ2-5
CSVEVDGTPNYEQYF TGCAGCGTTGAGGTAGACGGGACACCAAACTACGAGCAGTACTTC 15 once TRBV29-1 NA TRBJ2-7
CASSDQRRGGYEQYF TGTGCCAGCAGCGACCAGCGGCGAGGGGGCTACGAGCAGTACTTC 15 NA TRBV7-2 NA TRBJ2-7
CASPDHKETQYF TGTGCCAGCCCGGACCACAAAGAGACCCAGTACTTC 12 few TRBV28 NA TRBJ2-5
CATSGTGKGQPQHF TGTGCCACCAGCGGGACAGGGAAGGGGCAGCCCCAGCATTTT 14 NA TRBV24-1 TRBD1 TRBJ1-5
CAGGDSDNEQFF TGTGCCGGCGGGGACTCTGACAATGAGCAGTTCTTC 12 NA TRBV2 NA TRBJ2-1
CSATNLLSGNTIYF TGCAGTGCTACGAACTTGCTCTCTGGAAACACCATATATTTT 14 many TRBV20-1 NA TRBJ1-3
CSALKPGEETQYF TGCAGTGCCCTAAAACCGGGGGAGGAGACCCAGTACTTC 13 few TRBV20-1 NA TRBJ2-5
CSATGTYEQYF TGCAGCGCTACGGGTACCTACGAGCAGTACTTC 11 once TRBV29-1 NA TRBJ2-7
CASIETGAYSPLHF TGTGCCAGCATCGAGACAGGCGCTTATTCACCCCTCCACTTT 14 NA TRBV28 NA TRBJ1-6
CASSVNDFLAKNIQYF TGTGCCAGCAGTGTAAATGACTTCTTAGCCAAAAACATTCAGTACTTC 16 NA TRBV28 NA TRBJ2-4
CASSQSPRGEAYNSPLHF TGCGCCAGCAGCCAAAGTCCGCGGGGGGAGGCCTATAATTCACCCCTCCACTTT 18 few TRBV4-3 NA TRBJ1-6
CASSQAQLAGVADTQYF TGCGCCAGCAGCCAAGCCCAGCTAGCGGGAGTTGCCGATACGCAGTATTTT 17 NA TRBV4-1 TRBD2 TRBJ2-3
CASTTGDATNEKLFF TGCGCCAGCACTACAGGGGATGCAACTAATGAAAAACTGTTTTTT 15 once TRBV5-1 TRBD1 TRBJ1-4
CSVGNGETQYF TGCAGCGTTGGGAATGGAGAGACCCAGTACTTC 11 few TRBV29-1 NA TRBJ2-5
CASRSPTGAYEQYF TGTGCCAGCAGGTCTCCTACAGGGGCCTACGAGCAGTACTTC 14 NA TRBV6-5 TRBD1 TRBJ2-7
CSARAATNEKLFF TGCAGTGCTAGAGCTGCAACTAATGAAAAACTGTTTTTT 13 few TRBV20-1 NA TRBJ1-4
CSARDGRKPYQETQYF TGCAGTGCTAGAGATGGCCGGAAACCGTACCAAGAGACCCAGTACTTC 16 NA TRBV20-1 NA TRBJ2-5
CASSFLTGTASSYEQYF TGTGCCAGCAGCTTCCTAACCGGGACAGCGAGCTCCTACGAGCAGTACTTC 17 NA TRBV3-1 TRBD1 TRBJ2-7
CASSLSPGYGYTF TGTGCCAGCAGCTTAAGCCCAGGGTATGGCTACACCTTT 13 few TRBV7-2 NA TRBJ1-2
CASSQGFGGTNEKLFF TGCGCCAGCAGCCAAGGTTTCGGGGGAACTAATGAAAAACTGTTTTTT 16 few TRBV4-1 NA TRBJ1-4
CSARRVGPGWQPQHF TGCAGTGCTAGGAGAGTTGGGCCAGGGTGGCAGCCCCAGCATTTT 15 few TRBV20-1 NA TRBJ1-5
CASSPSSGRTGELFF TGTGCCAGCAGCCCTTCTAGCGGGAGGACCGGGGAGCTGTTTTTT 15 NA TRBV11-2 TRBD2 TRBJ2-2
CATSPDAPGLAGSYNEQFF TGTGCCACCAGCCCGGATGCACCGGGACTAGCGGGCTCCTACAATGAGCAGTTCTTC 19 NA TRBV15 TRBD2 TRBJ2-1
CSAKTMTSYNEQFF TGCAGCGCCAAGACTATGACCTCCTACAATGAGCAGTTCTTC 14 NA TRBV29-1 NA TRBJ2-1
CSAPGTGLAGQETQYF TGCAGTGCCCCCGGGACGGGACTAGCGGGTCAAGAGACCCAGTACTTC 16 many TRBV20-1 TRBD2 TRBJ2-5
CASSSRDRGTDTQYF TGTGCCAGCAGCTCCCGGGACAGGGGCACAGATACGCAGTATTTT 15 NA TRBV3-1 TRBD1 TRBJ2-3
CASSRAGTVSYEQYF TGCGCCAGCAGCAGAGCCGGGACAGTATCTTACGAGCAGTACTTC 15 many TRBV5-1 TRBD1 TRBJ2-7
CASSFDSTDTQYF TGTGCCAGCAGTTTTGATTCGACAGATACGCAGTATTTT 13 few TRBV12-3/TRBV12-4 NA TRBJ2-3
CASSSSGQMNTGELFF TGTGCCAGCAGCTCATCGGGACAGATGAACACCGGGGAGCTGTTTTTT 16 NA TRBV7-2 TRBD1 TRBJ2-2
CASSHLLAGANEQFF TGCGCCAGCAGCCATTTGCTAGCGGGGGCCAATGAGCAGTTCTTC 15 few TRBV4-1 TRBD2 TRBJ2-1
CASRSQGTDTQYF TGTGCCAGCAGGTCACAGGGTACAGATACGCAGTATTTT 13 NA TRBV12-3/TRBV12-4 NA TRBJ2-3
CASSYGGTTNEKLFF TGTGCCAGCAGTTACGGGGGAACAACTAATGAAAAACTGTTTTTT 15 NA TRBV6-2/TRBV6-3 NA TRBJ1-4